This entry describes one T cell receptor (beta chain). The sample is drawn from a study of control samples from healthy donors and cancer patients. The length of the CDR3 is 15 residues. Germline V gene sequence: CDR1 MNHEY, CDR2 SVGAGI. The V and J ends lost 2 bases and 2 bases respectively, with 12 bases between them. TCRdb's copy holds only in-frame clones and misses some; the assay was immunoSEQ multiplex PCR. The table shows 200,000 to 250,000 clones, with around 94% occurring only once. The chain has TRBV6-5 and TRBJ1-2; D uncertain. Sequenced input: blood. The source is a middle-aged man in good health. Here the CDR3 DNA reads TGTGCCAGCAGTTACAATCTGGATGCAAACTATGGCTACACCTTC. It is translated as CASSYNLDANYGYTF.